The 6 T cell receptor beta chains listed next were all sequenced from one sample in a study of tumor-infiltrating lymphocytes in oesophageal squamous cell carcinoma. From the PCR reads, TCRdb called clonotypes with MiXCR, one entry per CDR3 protein. This sample carries approximately 20,000 distinct CDR3 sequences, 36% of them seen once, and the ten largest clones take about 12%. The sample comprised esophageal tumor tissue. The receptors come from a male donor with esophageal squamous cell carcinoma.

This clonotype was observed at least ten times. The chain recombines TRBV6-1 with TRBJ2-5, with 8 bases matching TRBD2. Germline V gives CDR1 MNHNS, CDR2 SASEGT. The CDR3 consists of 13 residues. V lost 5 bases and J lost 5; bases outside the gene matches: 4. The CDR3 spells CASSTLAVETQYF. The CDR3, as DNA: TGTGCCAGCAGTACACTAGCGGTGGAGACCCAGTACTTC.

This chain links TRBV14 with TRBJ2-6, with D tentatively TRBD2 (6 bases). The J call may be in error: the DNA end matches TRBJ2-1 better. The CDR3 is 14 amino acids. Looked up from germline, CDR1 is SGHDN and CDR2 is FVKESK. The CDR3 loop reads CASSHPGLPNEQFF. CDR3 coding DNA: TGTGCCAGCAGCCATCCGGGACTTCCTAATGAGCAGTTCTTC.

This clonotype was observed many times. The gene calls are TRBV6-1 and TRBJ1-2, with TRBD1 matching 7 bases. The ends lost 4 bases at V and 4 bases at J; junction bases unmatched: 9. CDR1 MNHNS and CDR2 SASEGT come from the germline V gene. CDR3 length equals 15 residues. CDR3 loop: CASSGKDRPVYGYTF. CDR3 nucleotide sequence: TGTGCCAGCAGTGGGAAGGACAGGCCGGTCTATGGCTACACCTTC.

This clonotype has ten or more counts. The gene calls are TRBV27 and TRBJ1-1; D unclear. Germline V gene sequence: CDR1 MNHEY, CDR2 SMNVEV (reference sequence). Trimming removed 3 bases at V and 5 bases at J, with 13 bases between. This CDR3 contains 14 residues. The CDR3, as DNA: TGTGCCAGCAGTTTGAGTTTCGGTCAGACTGAAGCTTTCTTT. Amino acids: CASSLSFGQTEAFF.

This clonotype appeared many times. The chain links TRBV5-1 to TRBJ1-6; 7 bases align to TRBD1. The CDR3 covers 14 residues. V dropped 0 bases and J dropped 13; count of bases not matched to a gene: 7. The germline gives CDR1 SGHRS, CDR2 YFSETQ. The CDR3 bases are TGCGCCAGCAGCTTGGGGCAGGGGGTTTCTCCCCTCCACTTT. As protein: CASSLGQGVSPLHF.

In this sample, this clonotype is medium-sized. The rearrangement joins TRBV28 to TRBJ1-2; 9 nucleotides align to TRBD1. V trimming: 7 bases; J trimming: 6 bases; junction bases outside the gene matches: 6. Germline CDR1 is MDHEN and CDR2 is SYDVKM. The CDR3 has 13 residues. CDR3 sequence: CASKTGGMNGYTF. CDR3 nucleotide sequence: TGTGCCAGCAAGACAGGGGGAATGAATGGCTACACCTTC.